This T cell receptor (beta chain) was sequenced for a study of T cells after yellow fever vaccination. TCRdb reanalysed the 5' RACE reads using MiXCR and keeps one entry per CDR3 protein. The sample has approximately 90,000 distinct CDR3 sequences; 4.5% to 6% are singletons. The CDR3 has 17 residues. V lost 5 bases, J lost 3 bases, and 7 bases stayed unmatched. This clonotype was observed a handful of times. Here the sequenced sample was CD8+ T cells sorted from PBMCs, taken 10 days after the yellow fever booster vaccination. The clonotype was recovered from a man between 18 and 35 years old who received the YFV17D yellow fever vaccine. The V gene is TRBV12-3 or TRBV12-4, the J gene TRBJ2-2, with 12 bases identical to TRBD1. The CDR3 is CASSPRGQGAHTGELFF. The CDR3 DNA reads TGTGCCAGCAGTCCCAGGGGACAGGGGGCTCACACCGGGGAGCTGTTTTTT.